The 2 T cell receptor beta chains below all came from one sample that was sequenced in a study of technical replicates of blood from several donors. Repertoires were generated with immunoSEQ multiplex PCR, while TCRdb's copy carries only in-frame clones and drops some. This table holds 55,000 to 75,000 clones, approximately 94% found once. The sequencing sample was made of PBMCs. These receptors all come from a human donor in good health. Some clones in this sample may be carry-over from other donors' samples.

This chain links TRBV7-9 with TRBJ2-3; D gene unclear. This CDR3 contains 14 residues. V lost 1 base to trimming and J lost 2 bases, with 7 bases between them. Germline CDR1 SEHNR, CDR2 FQNEAQ (reference sequence). The CDR3 loop is CASSLGGFTDTQYF. The CDR3 bases are TGTGCCAGCAGCTTAGGCGGTTTCACAGATACGCAGTATTTT. Full variable domain (rest looked up from reference TRBV7-9 and TRBJ2-3): DTGVSQNPRHKITKRGQNVTFRCDPISEHNRLYWYRQTLGQGPEFLTYFQNEAQLEKSRLLSDRFSAERPKGSFSTLEIQRTEQGDSAMYLCASSLGGFTDTQYFGPGTRLTVL.

The chain combines TRBV7-9 with TRBJ1-2; D is possibly TRBD1 (5 bases). Trimming pared 2 bases from V and 2 bases from J, leaving 9 bases between. CDR3 length equals 14 residues. Germline CDR1 and CDR2: SEHNR and FQNEAQ (reference sequence). The CDR3 DNA reads as TGTGCCAGCAGCTTACAGGGTCGAAACTATGGCTACACCTTC. Its translation is CASSLQGRNYGYTF.